The 25 T cell receptor beta chains below were found in one sample sequenced in a study of blood T cell repertoires in COVID-19. The protocol was immunoSEQ multiplex PCR, while the TCRdb copy is restricted to in-frame clones and leaves out a portion. Of 250,000 or so clones listed, more than 75% are singletons. Sequenced: PBMCs or T cells enriched from blood (not recorded which). Receptors originate from a woman aged 50 to 60 who had recovered from COVID-19.

This rearrangement joins TRBV4-3 to TRBJ1-2; D perhaps matches TRBD1 (6 bases). The CDR3 is 16 amino acids. CDR1 and CDR2 from the germline V gene are LGHNA and YSLEER. V was cut by 2 bases and J by 2 bases, with 15 bases left in between. CDR3 coding DNA: TGCGCCAGCAGCCAAAAAGCGGACAGTCGGAACTATGGCTACACCTTC. Encoded protein: CASSQKADSRNYGYTF.

This clone has just one count. This chain uses TRBV9 with TRBJ2-1; perhaps TRBD2 as D (5 bases). The germline CDR1 and CDR2 sequences are SGDLS and YYNGEE. Trimming pared 4 bases from V and 8 bases from J, leaving 10 bases between. The CDR3 has 12 amino acids. The CDR3 loop reads CASSPLSDEQFF. CDR3 nucleotide sequence: TGTGCCAGCAGCCCCCTTAGCGATGAGCAGTTCTTC.

The chain has TRBV18 and TRBJ2-1; 7 positions agree with TRBD1. CDR1 is KGHSH, CDR2 LQKENI, per germline. Trimming took 10 bases from V and 6 from J; bases not matched to a gene: 24. The CDR3 totals 18 residues. CDR3 coding DNA: TGTGCCACCAACTCCCGGACAGGATTTAATAGTTGGAGCAATGAGCAGTTCTTC. Its protein is CATNSRTGFNSWSNEQFF.

This chain links TRBV2 with TRBJ2-1, with 10 bases matching TRBD2. The germline gives CDR1 SNHLY, CDR2 FYNNEI. V trimming: 6 bases; J trimming: 3 bases; junction bases outside the gene matches: 5. The CDR3 runs 15 residues. The CDR3 DNA reads TGTGCCAGCAGCGGTCTAGCGGGGGACTACAATGAGCAGTTCTTC. Amino acid sequence: CASSGLAGDYNEQFF.

This chain connects TRBV6-5 to TRBJ1-2, with 7 bases that match TRBD1. CDR1 and CDR2 from the germline V gene are MNHEY and SVGAGI. V was pared by 6 bases and J by 8 bases, with 15 bases of the junction left unmatched. The CDR3 has 15 amino acids. CDR3 protein: CASSRLTGESGGYTF. The CDR3 region has the DNA TGTGCCAGCAGCCGACTAACAGGGGAGTCGGGAGGCTACACCTTC.

This chain uses TRBV20-1 with TRBJ1-5; 8 bases align to TRBD1. Per germline, CDR1 DFQATT and CDR2 SNEGSKA (reference sequence). V shed 3 bases, J shed 4 bases, and the junction held 14 bases outside the gene matches. The CDR3 is made up of 17 amino acids. CDR3 DNA sequence: TGCAGTGCTAGTTACGGAGCAGGGGGCGAAATAAATCAGCCCCAGCATTTT. Protein sequence: CSASYGAGGEINQPQHF.

The genes are TRBV2 and TRBJ2-3, with D unclear. Germline V gives CDR1 SNHLY, CDR2 FYNNEI. V was pared by 8 bases and J by 10 bases, with 10 bases between. The CDR3 covers 10 residues. CDR3 amino acids: CASSSVSQYF. The CDR3 nucleotides read TGTGCCAGCTCCTCGGTCTCGCAGTATTTT.

V usage is TRBV7-2 and J usage is TRBJ2-3; a possible D gene is TRBD2 (5 bases). The V end was cut by 3 bases, the J end by 4 bases, with 11 bases between. The CDR3 covers 14 residues. CDR1 and CDR2 (germline): SGHTA, FQGNSA. The CDR3 bases are TGTGCCAGCAGCTTCGGGAAGAACGCAGATACGCAGTATTTT. This translates into CASSFGKNADTQYF.

The chain recombines TRBV5-1 with TRBJ2-2, with 9 bases identical to TRBD1. CDR3 size: 19 residues. Trimming cost V 4 bases and J 5 bases; bases outside gene matches: 18. Germline V lookup: CDR1 SGHRS, CDR2 YFSETQ. CDR3 bases: TGCGCCAGCAGCCCCGGTGGGACAGGGATTGGAGGGACTACCGGGGAGCTGTTTTTT. Translated: CASSPGGTGIGGTTGELFF.

This clone was counted once. The CDR3 nucleotides are TGTGCCAGTAGTACTGGACAGGGGGTCTCTGGGGCCAACGTCCTGACTTTC. Its protein is CASSTGQGVSGANVLTF. This chain joins TRBV19 and TRBJ2-6, with 10 bases fitting TRBD1. This CDR3 comprises 17 residues. The J segment lost 0 bases and the V segment lost 4 bases, leaving 3 bases of the junction unmatched. Per germline, CDR1 LNHDA and CDR2 SQIVND (reference sequence).

CDR3 sequence: CASSIQGEKLFF. DNA of the CDR3: TGTGCCAGCAGTATACAGGGCGAAAAACTGTTTTTT. This sequence joins TRBV6-5 and TRBJ1-4; D might be TRBD1 (6 bases). Germline V gene data show CDR1 as MNHEY and CDR2 as SVGAGI. This CDR3 has 12 residues. Trimming took 5 bases from V and 8 from J, leaving 9 bases between them.

J is TRBJ2-1 and V is TRBV19; tentative D call: TRBD2 (7 bases). Germline loops: CDR1 LNHDA, CDR2 SQIVND (reference sequence). The CDR3 extends over 15 amino acids. With 7 bases removed from V and 3 bases from J, the gap between germline ends came to 16 bases. The DNA of the CDR3 is TGTGCCAGTACCGCCGGGGGGCAGAGCTACAATGAGCAGTTCTTC. As protein: CASTAGGQSYNEQFF.

The chain links TRBV6-5 to TRBJ1-6; D is unresolved. The V end lost 4 bases, the J end lost 8 bases, and 12 bases lay between the germline ends. Per germline, CDR1 MNHEY and CDR2 SVGAGI. The length of the CDR3 is 14 residues. The CDR3 here is CASSLAGGDSPLHF. Written as DNA, the CDR3 is TGTGCCAGCAGTTTGGCGGGCGGGGATTCACCCCTCCACTTT.

The chain employs TRBV5-1 and TRBJ2-1; 10 bases fit TRBD2. The V gene's germline CDR1 is SGHRS and CDR2 YFSETQ. CDR3 length: 14 residues. The V gene end was trimmed by 3 bases and the J gene end by 6 bases; junction bases not matched to a gene: 3. Here the CDR3 reads CASSWTSGRNEQFF. For the CDR3, the DNA is TGCGCCAGCAGCTGGACTAGCGGACGCAATGAGCAGTTCTTC.

This chain connects TRBV7-3 to TRBJ1-1; D is undetermined. Trimming took 6 bases from V and 1 from J, leaving 9 bases between them. The CDR3 is made up of 13 amino acids. The germline gives CDR1 SGHTA, CDR2 FQGTGA. In nucleotides, the CDR3 is TGTGCCAGCAGTTCGACACCGAACACTGAAGCTTTCTTT. Amino acid sequence: CASSSTPNTEAFF.

The gene calls are TRBV7-2 and TRBJ2-7, with 7 bases that match TRBD2. CDR3 length equals 15 residues. J was trimmed by 3 bases and V by 0 bases; bases with no gene match: 5. CDR1 and CDR2 from the germline V gene are SGHTA and FQGNSA. CDR3: CASSLAGGRGYEQYF. The CDR3 region has the DNA TGTGCCAGCAGCTTAGCGGGAGGGAGAGGCTACGAGCAGTACTTC.

The V gene is TRBV7-2, the J gene TRBJ2-7; D possibly corresponds to TRBD1 (5 bases). This CDR3 has 15 amino acids. CDR1 is SGHTA, CDR2 FQGNSA, per germline. The V gene lost 4 bases and the J gene lost 7 bases, with 20 bases spanning the gap. The CDR3 sequence is CASSYLGQGGYEQYF. CDR3 nucleotides: TGTGCCAGCAGCTACCTTGGGCAGGGCGGATATGAGCAGTACTTC.

The chain has TRBV5-1 and TRBJ2-1; TRBD2 agrees at 7 bases. From germline, CDR1 is SGHRS and CDR2 YFSETQ. This CDR3 is 12 amino acids long. The ends lost 5 bases at V and 8 bases at J; junction bases unmatched: 4. As DNA, the CDR3 is TGCGCCAGCAGAGGGAGGGCGTATGAGCAGTTCTTC. Protein product: CASRGRAYEQFF.

The genes are TRBV5-1 and TRBJ1-4; TRBD1 matches 10 bases. V dropped 3 bases and J dropped 8; count of bases not matched to a gene: 7. CDR3 size: 15 residues. The germline gives CDR1 SGHRS, CDR2 YFSETQ. The CDR3 here is CASSSEGDRGEKLFF. CDR3 nucleotides: TGCGCCAGCAGCTCGGAAGGGGACAGGGGCGAAAAACTGTTTTTT.

This rearrangement joins TRBV18 to TRBJ2-1, with 11 bases lining up with TRBD2. V lost 4 bases to trimming and J lost 2 bases; unmatched junction nucleotides: 1. CDR1 and CDR2 from the germline V gene are KGHSH and LQKENI. There are 15 residues in the CDR3. The CDR3 is CASSLGLAAYNEQFF. The CDR3 DNA follows: TGTGCCAGCTCACTGGGACTAGCGGCCTACAATGAGCAGTTCTTC.

This clone has just one count. The chain joins TRBV5-6 to TRBJ2-7; D is ambiguous. The CDR3 covers 14 residues. Germline values: CDR1 SGHDT, CDR2 YYEEEE. The V end lost 0 bases, the J end lost 6 bases, and 13 bases lay between the germline ends. CDR3 sequence (DNA): TGTGCCAGCAGCTTGGCCCGACTCAATCTCGAGCAGTACTTC. Translated, it gives CASSLARLNLEQYF.

The chain links TRBV28 to TRBJ2-1; a possible D gene is TRBD1 (6 bases). V lost 4 bases to trimming and J lost 9 bases, with 19 bases between them. CDR1 is MDHEN and CDR2 is SYDVKM in the germline V gene. The CDR3 is 15 residues long. The CDR3 DNA reads TGTGCCAGCAGTTCGATTAAATTCAGGGACACTGAGCAGTTCTTC. Translation gives CASSSIKFRDTEQFF.

CDR3 sequence (DNA): TGTGCCAGCAGCTTAGCTTCCCTAGCGGGAGGAGATACGCAGTATTTT. It specifies CASSLASLAGGDTQYF. The chain is built from TRBV7-9 and TRBJ2-3, with 11 bases lining up with TRBD2. CDR3 length: 16 residues. The V and J ends lost 0 bases and 5 bases, in that order; junction bases with no gene match: 4. The germline gives CDR1 SEHNR, CDR2 FQNEAQ (reference sequence). Supplemented by reference TRBV7-9 and TRBJ2-3, the full variable domain reads DTGVSQNPRHKITKRGQNVTFRCDPISEHNRLYWYRQTLGQGPEFLTYFQNEAQLEKSRLLSDRFSAERPKGSFSTLEIQRTEQGDSAMYLCASSLASLAGGDTQYFGPGTRLTVL.

This clone showed up many times. This chain links TRBV6-4 with TRBJ2-3; 9 bases fit TRBD2. CDR1 is MRHNA and CDR2 is SNTAGT in the germline V gene. The CDR3 is 16 residues long. The ends lost 0 bases at V and 2 bases at J; junction bases unmatched: 3. CDR3 region: CASSDSSSGNTDTQYF. The CDR3 DNA is TGTGCCAGCAGTGACTCCTCTAGCGGGAACACAGATACGCAGTATTTT.

The chain joins TRBV19 to TRBJ1-1; D may be TRBD1 (6 bases). The V and J ends lost 7 bases and 1 base respectively, with 13 bases between them. Germline lookup yields CDR1 LNHDA and CDR2 SQIVND (reference sequence). This CDR3 spans 14 amino acids. CDR3 nucleotides: TGTGCCAGTAACCTACAGGGCACGAACACTGAAGCTTTCTTT. Its translation: CASNLQGTNTEAFF.